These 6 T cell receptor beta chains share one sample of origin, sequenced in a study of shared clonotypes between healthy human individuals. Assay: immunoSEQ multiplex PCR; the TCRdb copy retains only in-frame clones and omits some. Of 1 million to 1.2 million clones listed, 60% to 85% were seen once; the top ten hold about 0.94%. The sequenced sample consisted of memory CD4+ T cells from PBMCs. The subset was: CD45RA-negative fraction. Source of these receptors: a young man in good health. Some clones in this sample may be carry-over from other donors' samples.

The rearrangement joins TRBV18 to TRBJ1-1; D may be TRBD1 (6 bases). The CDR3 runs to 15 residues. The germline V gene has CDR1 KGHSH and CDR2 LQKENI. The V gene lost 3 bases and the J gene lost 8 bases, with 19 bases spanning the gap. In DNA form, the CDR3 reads TGTGCCAGCTCACCGCAACAGGGAGGGGAAGGAGAAGCTTTCTTT. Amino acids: CASSPQQGGEGEAFF.

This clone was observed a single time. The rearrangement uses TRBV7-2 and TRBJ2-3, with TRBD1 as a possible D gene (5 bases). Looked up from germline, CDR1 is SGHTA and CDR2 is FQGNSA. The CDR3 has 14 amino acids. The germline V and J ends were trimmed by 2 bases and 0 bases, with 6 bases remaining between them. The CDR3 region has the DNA TGTGCCAGCAGCTTACGACAGAGCACAGATACGCAGTATTTT. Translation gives CASSLRQSTDTQYF. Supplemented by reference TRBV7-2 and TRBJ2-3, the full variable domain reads GAGVSQSPSNKVTEKGKDVELRCDPISGHTALYWYRQSLGQGLEFLIYFQGNSAPDKSGLPSDRFSAERTGGSVSTLTIQRTQQEDSAVYLCASSLRQSTDTQYFGPGTRLTVL.

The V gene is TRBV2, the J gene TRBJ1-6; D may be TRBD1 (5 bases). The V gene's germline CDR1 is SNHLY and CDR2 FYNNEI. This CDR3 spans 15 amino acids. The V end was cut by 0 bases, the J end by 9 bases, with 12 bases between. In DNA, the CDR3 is TGTGCCAGCAGTGAAGCGGCCCTCGGGGGTTCACCCCTCCACTTT. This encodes CASSEAALGGSPLHF.

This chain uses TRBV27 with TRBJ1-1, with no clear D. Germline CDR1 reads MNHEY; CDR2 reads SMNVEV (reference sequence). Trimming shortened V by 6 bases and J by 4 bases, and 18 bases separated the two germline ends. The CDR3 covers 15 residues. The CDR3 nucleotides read TGTGCCAGCAGCCCTGGCCCTCCGTGGGGCACTGAAGCTTTCTTT. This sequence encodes CASSPGPPWGTEAFF.

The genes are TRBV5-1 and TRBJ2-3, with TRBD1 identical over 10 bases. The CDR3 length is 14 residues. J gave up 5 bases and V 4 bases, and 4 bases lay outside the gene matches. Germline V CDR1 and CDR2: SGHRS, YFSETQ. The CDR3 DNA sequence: TGCGCCAGCAGCCGGACAGGGGGAGTAGATACGCAGTATTTT. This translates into CASSRTGGVDTQYF.

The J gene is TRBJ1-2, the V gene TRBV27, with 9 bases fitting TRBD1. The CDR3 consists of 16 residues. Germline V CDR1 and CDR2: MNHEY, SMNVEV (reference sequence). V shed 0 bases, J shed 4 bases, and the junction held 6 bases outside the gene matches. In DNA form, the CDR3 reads TGTGCCAGCAGTTTATCAAGGGGGACAGGGTCCTATGGCTACACCTTC. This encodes CASSLSRGTGSYGYTF.